These 29 T cell receptor beta chains were sequenced from one sample in a study of cytomegalovirus exposure and HLA in healthy donors. The PCR had 60 Vbeta and 13 Jbeta primers. The assay was immunoSEQ multiplex PCR, and TCRdb's table has in-frame clones only and misses some. This sample has 150,000 to 200,000 clones, with around 81% found just once. Sequencing input: PBMCs. Every receptor here comes from a man in his forties in good health and CMV-seronegative.

This clone appeared once. V usage is TRBV28 and J usage is TRBJ1-2; D possibly corresponds to TRBD1 (5 bases). The CDR3 has 13 amino acids. CDR1 and CDR2 from the germline V gene are MDHEN and SYDVKM. The V and J ends lost 7 bases and 7 bases respectively, with 16 bases between them. For the CDR3, the DNA is TGTGCCAGCAAGTATGAGGGGAGGGGTGGCTACACCTTC. It codes for CASKYEGRGGYTF.

The rearrangement uses TRBV11-2 and TRBJ2-1; tentative D call: TRBD1 (6 bases). The CDR3 runs 16 residues. Germline CDR1 is SGHAT and CDR2 is FQNNGV. Between the trimmed V and J ends, which lost 1 base and 3 bases, there was a span of 13 bases. CDR3 nucleotide sequence: TGTGCCAGCAGCTTAGGTTCGGTAGGGGGCTACAATGAGCAGTTCTTC. Translated, it gives CASSLGSVGGYNEQFF.

The chain uses TRBV19 and TRBJ1-1, with 11 bases identical to TRBD1. Per germline, CDR1 LNHDA and CDR2 SQIVND (reference sequence). The length of the CDR3 is 12 residues. The ends lost 4 bases at V and 11 bases at J; junction bases unmatched: 3. The CDR3 region has the DNA TGTGCCAGTAGTAATGGACAGGGGGCGGCTTTCTTT. This encodes CASSNGQGAAFF.

The chain has TRBV7-9 and TRBJ2-5, with TRBD1 matching over 9 bases. The germline CDR1 and CDR2 sequences are SEHNR and FQNEAQ (reference sequence). V was pared by 5 bases and J by 3 bases, with 1 base of the junction left unmatched. The CDR3 has 13 amino acids. The CDR3 DNA is TGTGCCAGCAGCCGGGACAGGGAAGAGACCCAGTACTTC. This translates into CASSRDREETQYF.

The chain is built from TRBV7-9 and TRBJ2-4; 13 bases line up with TRBD2. V shed 5 bases and J 12 bases; nucleotides not matched to a gene: 10. Germline V gene sequence: CDR1 SEHNR, CDR2 FQNEAQ (reference sequence). The CDR3 runs 15 residues. Here the CDR3 reads CASSGGLAGNRSQYF. CDR3 in DNA: TGTGCCAGCAGCGGGGGACTAGCGGGAAACAGGAGTCAGTACTTC.

The V and J genes are TRBV2 and TRBJ1-2, with 7 bases lining up with TRBD1. The ends lost 6 bases at V and 3 bases at J; junction bases unmatched: 10. The CDR3 length is 15 residues. From germline, CDR1 is SNHLY and CDR2 FYNNEI. CDR3 sequence reads: CASRDDRDSDYGYTF. CDR3 nucleotides: TGTGCCAGCAGAGACGACAGGGACAGCGACTATGGCTACACCTTC.

The rearrangement uses TRBV5-6 and TRBJ2-1; TRBD2 agrees at 8 bases. J gave up 11 bases and V 2 bases, and 12 bases lay outside the gene matches. The length of the CDR3 is 15 residues. Per the germline V gene, CDR1 is SGHDT and CDR2 is YYEEEE. The CDR3, as DNA: TGTGCCAGCAGCTTTAGGGCGGGAGGCTCCTTCAAGCAGTTCTTC. Protein: CASSFRAGGSFKQFF.

The rearrangement uses TRBV2 and TRBJ2-3; D might be TRBD2 (5 bases). V lost 8 bases and J lost 6, with 18 bases in between. From germline, CDR1 is SNHLY and CDR2 FYNNEI. This CDR3 comprises 14 residues. CDR3 in amino acids: CASRGLGRRDTQYF. The CDR3 region has the DNA TGTGCCAGCCGAGGGTTAGGCCGGAGGGATACGCAGTATTTT.

This rearrangement joins TRBV5-1 to TRBJ2-3; 14 nucleotides match TRBD2. Per germline, CDR1 SGHRS and CDR2 YFSETQ. The CDR3 has 16 amino acids. V lost 5 bases and J lost 5; bases outside the gene matches: 7. CDR3 residues: CASSWGTSGSGDTQYF. The CDR3 DNA reads TGCGCCAGCAGTTGGGGGACTAGCGGGAGTGGAGATACGCAGTATTTT.

In nucleotides, the CDR3 is TGCGCCAGCAGCCCGGGGACTGACGAATCGTACGAGCAGTACGTC. Translation gives CASSPGTDESYEQYV. This chain joins TRBV5-1 and TRBJ2-7; maybe TRBD2 (6 bases). This CDR3 has 15 residues. Deletions cut 4 bases from V and 4 bases from J, with 18 bases between. CDR1 and CDR2 from the germline V gene are SGHRS and YFSETQ.

The chain has TRBV10-3 and TRBJ1-5, with TRBD1 matching 11 bases. The CDR3 consists of 15 residues. Losses at the gene ends were 4 bases for V and 7 bases for J; bases not matched to a gene: 6. Germline V lookup: CDR1 ENHRY, CDR2 SYGVKD. The CDR3 loop is CAISGTGGGEQPQHF. DNA for the CDR3: TGTGCCATCAGTGGGACAGGGGGCGGAGAGCAGCCCCAGCATTTT.

This sequence joins TRBV11-3 and TRBJ2-3; 10 nucleotides agree with TRBD1. Germline CDR1 SGHNT, CDR2 YENEEA. The CDR3 runs to 15 residues. V dropped 5 bases and J dropped 3; count of bases not matched to a gene: 5. CDR3 protein: CASSRRTGGTDTQYF. The CDR3, as DNA: TGTGCCAGCAGCCGACGGACAGGGGGGACAGATACGCAGTATTTT.

This clone was counted a few times. The chain links TRBV29-1 to TRBJ1-4, with no clear D. V was cut by 7 bases and J by 8 bases, with 8 bases left in between. The germline V gene encodes CDR1 SQVTM and CDR2 ANQGSEA. CDR3 size: 10 residues. The CDR3 region is CSGGGEKLFF. CDR3 sequence (DNA): TGCAGCGGAGGTGGGGAAAAACTGTTTTTT.

This clone was recorded only once. The J gene is TRBJ2-3, the V gene TRBV14; 11 nucleotides match TRBD2. V was pared by 3 bases and J by 4 bases, with 9 bases of the junction left unmatched. This CDR3 has 17 residues. In germline, CDR1 is SGHDN, CDR2 FVKESK. The CDR3 is CASSHGPGTSGSDTQYF. The CDR3 DNA reads as TGTGCCAGCAGCCATGGCCCCGGGACTAGCGGTTCAGATACGCAGTATTTT. Together with reference TRBV14 and TRBJ2-3, the CDR3 gives the full variable domain: EAGVTQFPSHSVIEKGQTVTLRCDPISGHDNLYWYRRVMGKEIKFLLHFVKESKQDESGMPNNRFLAERTGGTYSTLKVQPAELEDSGVYFCASSHGPGTSGSDTQYFGPGTRLTVL.

This CDR3 is CASSRSGEGEKLFF. In DNA, the CDR3 is TGTGCCAGCAGCCGCTCGGGTGAGGGTGAAAAACTGTTTTTT. V gene TRBV28 combines with J gene TRBJ1-4; unclear D gene. Germline CDR1 MDHEN, CDR2 SYDVKM. V was pared by 6 bases and J by 7 bases, with 15 bases between. CDR3 length: 14 residues.

This clone was observed a single time. The gene calls are TRBV5-6 and TRBJ2-7; D is possibly TRBD1 (5 bases). Trimming removed 1 base at V and 3 bases at J, with 8 bases between. The germline CDR1 and CDR2 sequences are SGHDT and YYEEEE. The CDR3 has 13 residues. The CDR3 DNA reads as TGTGCCAGCAGCTTGAGACAGCACTACGAGCAGTACTTC. This gives the protein CASSLRQHYEQYF. The full variable domain, its missing parts supplied by reference TRBV5-6 and TRBJ2-7, is DAGVTQSPTHLIKTRGQQVTLRCSPKSGHDTVSWYQQALGQGPQFIFQYYEEEERQRGNFPDRFSGHQFPNYSSELNVNALLLGDSALYLCASSLRQHYEQYFGPGTRLTVT.

V and J are TRBV2 and TRBJ2-2, with 8 bases lining up with TRBD1. The CDR3 runs to 17 residues. V was pared by 4 bases and J by 7 bases, with 14 bases of the junction left unmatched. Germline lookup yields CDR1 SNHLY and CDR2 FYNNEI. The CDR3 bases are TGTGCCAGCAGTGCGGCAGGGGGCTATCTAGACCTCGGGGAGCTGTTTTTT. It encodes CASSAAGGYLDLGELFF.

This clone was seen a few times. The chain recombines TRBV5-4 with TRBJ1-2; 8 nucleotides align to TRBD1. The germline CDR1 and CDR2 sequences are SGHNT and YYREEE (reference sequence). V lost 4 bases and J lost 4; bases outside the gene matches: 12. The CDR3 runs 16 residues. CDR3 DNA: TGTGCCAGCAGCACCACAGGGGGACAAGGTATCTATGGCTACACCTTC. Translation gives CASSTTGGQGIYGYTF.

V gene TRBV9 combines with J gene TRBJ2-1, with 12 nucleotides matching TRBD2. The junction had 9 bases not matched to a gene; V was cut back by 10 bases and J by 7 bases. Germline CDR1 is SGDLS and CDR2 is YYNGEE. This CDR3 is 14 amino acids long. CDR3 nucleotides: TGTGCCTCCCGGTCTAGCGGGAGGGAAAATGAGCAGTTCTTC. Amino acid sequence: CASRSSGRENEQFF. Drawing the rest from reference TRBV9 and TRBJ2-1, the complete variable domain is DSGVTQTPKHLITATGQRVTLRCSPRSGDLSVYWYQQSLDQGLQFLIQYYNGEERAKGNILERFSAQQFPDLHSELNLSSLELGDSALYFCASRSSGRENEQFFGPGTRLTVL.

The V gene is TRBV2, the J gene TRBJ2-5, with 10 nucleotides matching TRBD1. From germline, CDR1 is SNHLY and CDR2 FYNNEI. The ends lost 1 base at V and 3 bases at J; junction bases unmatched: 5. CDR3 size: 16 residues. The CDR3 spells CASSEGRTGGEETQYF. The CDR3 region has the DNA TGTGCCAGCAGTGAAGGGCGGACAGGGGGGGAAGAGACCCAGTACTTC.

The chain links TRBV9 to TRBJ2-7, with 11 bases lining up with TRBD2. This CDR3 has 17 amino acids. In germline, CDR1 is SGDLS, CDR2 YYNGEE. Trimming removed 4 bases from V and 6 bases from J; junction bases left unmatched: 15. This CDR3 reads CASSRAPVGSGGAEQYF. For the CDR3, the DNA is TGTGCCAGCAGCCGCGCCCCTGTAGGTAGCGGGGGGGCCGAGCAGTACTTC.

This clone was counted once. This CDR3 is CASNPGAADTQYF. In DNA form, the CDR3 reads TGCGCCAGCAATCCGGGAGCGGCGGATACGCAGTATTTT. The rearrangement uses TRBV5-1 and TRBJ2-3, with a tentative D call TRBD2 (6 bases). This CDR3 region has 13 residues. V shed 6 bases and J shed 6 bases, with 14 bases lying between them. CDR1 is SGHRS, CDR2 YFSETQ, per germline.

The chain combines TRBV5-8 with TRBJ1-1, with a weak D call TRBD1 (6 bases). The V gene lost 0 bases and the J gene lost 4 bases, with 13 bases spanning the gap. This CDR3 region has 15 residues. The germline gives CDR1 SGHTS, CDR2 YDEGEE. CDR3 loop: CASSLVGGAGTEAFF. As DNA, the CDR3 is TGTGCCAGCAGCTTGGTAGGGGGGGCTGGCACTGAAGCTTTCTTT.

This sequence joins TRBV12-5 and TRBJ2-3; 7 nucleotides agree with TRBD2. CDR3 size: 15 residues. V shed 1 base, J shed 2 bases, and the junction held 3 bases outside the gene matches. Germline CDR1 LGHNT, CDR2 FRNRAP. CDR3 region: CASGLGLAYTDTQYF. DNA of the CDR3: TGTGCTAGTGGTTTGGGACTAGCCTACACAGATACGCAGTATTTT.

This chain uses TRBV29-1 with TRBJ1-1; possible D gene TRBD1, 6 bases. Trimming cost V 5 bases and J 1 base, with 23 bases left between them. CDR1 and CDR2 (germline): SQVTM, ANQGSEA. This CDR3 contains 17 residues. The CDR3 is CSVHPTNLGGWNTEAFF. CDR3 bases: TGCAGCGTTCACCCCACCAATCTTGGGGGCTGGAACACTGAAGCTTTCTTT.

This chain links TRBV7-6 with TRBJ2-3; 11 bases are a match to TRBD2. CDR3 length: 18 amino acids. The germline gives CDR1 SGHVS, CDR2 FNYEAQ. After removal of 1 base from V and 0 bases from J, the junction contained 6 bases not matched to a gene. CDR3 in DNA: TGTGCCAGCAGCTTAGTCACGGGACTAGCGGAGAGCACAGATACGCAGTATTTT. Translating it yields CASSLVTGLAESTDTQYF.

This sequence joins TRBV9 and TRBJ2-1, with 9 bases that match TRBD1. CDR1 SGDLS and CDR2 YYNGEE come from the germline V gene. The CDR3 runs 16 residues. Germline trimming cut 3 bases from V and 1 base from J; bases unmatched to any gene: 5. CDR3 sequence: CASSGLQGASYNEQFF. The CDR3 DNA reads TGTGCCAGCAGCGGACTACAGGGGGCGTCCTACAATGAGCAGTTCTTC.

In this sample, this clone turned up once. The CDR3 loop is CASSLGPEGLDTQYF. DNA for the CDR3: TGTGCCAGCAGCCTTGGTCCCGAGGGACTAGATACGCAGTATTTT. The chain recombines TRBV6-6 with TRBJ2-3, with D maybe TRBD2 (6 bases). The CDR3 is made up of 15 amino acids. The V end was cut by 6 bases, the J end by 5 bases, with 18 bases between. Germline V gives CDR1 MNHNY, CDR2 SVGAGI (reference sequence).

The chain employs TRBV5-5 and TRBJ1-1; D is possibly TRBD1 (5 bases). The CDR3 contains 14 residues. V lost 2 bases and J lost 1, with 9 bases in between. Germline CDR1 reads SGHKS; CDR2 reads YYEKEE (reference sequence). The DNA of the CDR3 is TGTGCCAGCAGCTTAGGCAGGGCGAACACTGAAGCTTTCTTT. Protein product: CASSLGRANTEAFF.